These 12 T cell receptor beta chains originate from one sample sequenced in a study of PD-1 blockade in classical Hodgkin lymphoma. Profiling relied on immunoSEQ multiplex PCR, and the TCRdb table lists in-frame clones only, not all of them. The sample lists 53,000 or so clones, more than 65% occurring once. With no exception, relapse followed autologous stem cell transplantation in all patients, and brentuximab vedotin exposure varied. Sequencing used peripheral blood mononuclear cells (PBMCs), obtained at baseline. These receptors were taken from a human donor with classical Hodgkin lymphoma.

This sequence joins TRBV7-2 and TRBJ2-1, with D hard to call. There are 15 residues in the CDR3. Germline CDR1 and CDR2: SGHTA and FQGNSA. V was pared by 8 bases and J by 9 bases, with 23 bases between. The CDR3: CASLRSYTLISEQFF. CDR3 in DNA: TGTGCCAGCTTAAGGTCCTATACCCTAATAAGTGAGCAGTTCTTC. The entire variable domain, with the rest obtained from reference TRBV7-2 and TRBJ2-1, is as follows: GAGVSQSPSNKVTEKGKDVELRCDPISGHTALYWYRQSLGQGLEFLIYFQGNSAPDKSGLPSDRFSAERTGGSVSTLTIQRTQQEDSAVYLCASLRSYTLISEQFFGPGTRLTVL.

This clone showed up many times. This sequence joins TRBV7-2 and TRBJ1-1; no firm D call. Germline V gene data show CDR1 as SGHTA and CDR2 as FQGNSA. CDR3 length: 13 amino acids. V was shortened by 5 bases and J by 2 bases, with 9 bases between the two germline ends. CDR3: CASSMGPNTEAFF. The CDR3 DNA follows: TGTGCCAGCAGCATGGGCCCCAACACTGAAGCTTTCTTT. The full variable domain, rest sourced from reference TRBV7-2 and TRBJ1-1, is GAGVSQSPSNKVTEKGKDVELRCDPISGHTALYWYRQSLGQGLEFLIYFQGNSAPDKSGLPSDRFSAERTGGSVSTLTIQRTQQEDSAVYLCASSMGPNTEAFFGQGTRLTVV.

This chain links TRBV7-9 with TRBJ2-7; 7 nucleotides match TRBD2. The CDR3 loop spans 12 amino acids. Trimming took 7 bases from V and 4 from J; bases not matched to a gene: 4. CDR1 and CDR2 from the germline V gene are SEHNR and FQNEAQ (reference sequence). The CDR3 protein is CASTRESYEQYF. CDR3 sequence (DNA): TGTGCCAGCACGCGGGAGAGTTACGAGCAGTACTTC.

The chain is built from TRBV27 and TRBJ2-5; unclear D gene. Germline CDR1 MNHEY, CDR2 SMNVEV (reference sequence). Trimming left V 7 bases short and J 4 bases short, with 13 bases between. The CDR3 totals 13 residues. The CDR3 DNA reads TGTGCCAGCATAGAGCAGACCACAGAGACCCAGTACTTC. Encoded protein: CASIEQTTETQYF.

The chain joins TRBV4-1 to TRBJ2-2; D unclear. The CDR3 totals 18 residues. The germline V gene has CDR1 MGHRA and CDR2 YSYEKL. Trimming removed 4 bases from V and 1 base from J, with 19 bases in between. The CDR3 DNA reads as TGCGCCAGCAGCCGAATATGGGAAAAGCGAGTGAACACCGGGGAGCTGTTTTTT. This codes for CASSRIWEKRVNTGELFF.

J is TRBJ1-1 and V is TRBV6-5, with D possibly matching TRBD1 (6 bases). CDR1 and CDR2 (germline): MNHEY, SVGAGI. Trimming took 5 bases from V and 2 from J, leaving 9 bases between them. The length of the CDR3 is 13 residues. CDR3 DNA sequence: TGTGCCAGCAGTCGACAGGTAAACACTGAAGCTTTCTTT. The encoded protein is CASSRQVNTEAFF.

The V call is TRBV5-6, the J call TRBJ2-7; 10 bases map to TRBD1. The V gene end was trimmed by 3 bases and the J gene end by 7 bases; junction bases not matched to a gene: 10. This CDR3 comprises 15 residues. CDR1 and CDR2 (germline): SGHDT, YYEEEE. The CDR3: CASSWTGGEVLEQYF. In DNA form, the CDR3 reads TGTGCCAGCAGCTGGACAGGGGGTGAGGTTTTAGAGCAGTACTTC.

This clone was detected a few times. The chain joins TRBV25-1 to TRBJ2-6; 7 nucleotides agree with TRBD1. CDR1 and CDR2 (germline): MGHDK, SYGVNS. Trimming cost V 5 bases and J 4 bases; bases outside gene matches: 5. CDR3 length: 15 amino acids. CDR3 bases: TGTGCCAGCAGTTCTACAGGGGTAGGGGCCAACGTCCTGACTTTC. Residues: CASSSTGVGANVLTF.

The chain carries TRBV4-3 and TRBJ2-3; D call uncertain. The CDR3 extends over 15 amino acids. Trimming left V 4 bases short and J 0 bases short, with 11 bases between. CDR1 is LGHNA, CDR2 YSLEER, per germline. DNA of the CDR3: TGCGCCAGCAGCCTAAGTGGGGTGAGCACAGATACGCAGTATTTT. Its translation: CASSLSGVSTDTQYF.

The chain carries TRBV9 and TRBJ2-1; tentatively, D is TRBD1 (5 bases). The CDR3 contains 13 residues. The germline V and J ends were trimmed by 0 bases and 7 bases, with 8 bases remaining between them. The germline V gene encodes CDR1 SGDLS and CDR2 YYNGEE. The CDR3 is CASSVVRGNEQFF. The CDR3 nucleotides are TGTGCCAGCAGCGTAGTTAGGGGTAATGAGCAGTTCTTC.

V gene TRBV10-2 combines with J gene TRBJ2-7; D call uncertain. CDR1 is WSHSY, CDR2 SAAADI, per germline. The CDR3 runs to 10 residues. The germline V and J ends were trimmed by 4 bases and 5 bases, with 3 bases remaining between them. This CDR3 is CASSANEQYF. DNA for the CDR3: TGCGCCAGCAGTGCAAACGAGCAGTACTTC.

J is TRBJ2-3 and V is TRBV14; a weak D match, TRBD2 (7 bases). The CDR3 sequence is 12 residues long. Germline values: CDR1 SGHDN, CDR2 FVKESK. V lost 3 bases to trimming and J lost 9 bases, with 10 bases between them. The CDR3 DNA reads as TGTGCCAGCAGCCATCCGGGGGGCACGCAGTATTTT. It codes for CASSHPGGTQYF.